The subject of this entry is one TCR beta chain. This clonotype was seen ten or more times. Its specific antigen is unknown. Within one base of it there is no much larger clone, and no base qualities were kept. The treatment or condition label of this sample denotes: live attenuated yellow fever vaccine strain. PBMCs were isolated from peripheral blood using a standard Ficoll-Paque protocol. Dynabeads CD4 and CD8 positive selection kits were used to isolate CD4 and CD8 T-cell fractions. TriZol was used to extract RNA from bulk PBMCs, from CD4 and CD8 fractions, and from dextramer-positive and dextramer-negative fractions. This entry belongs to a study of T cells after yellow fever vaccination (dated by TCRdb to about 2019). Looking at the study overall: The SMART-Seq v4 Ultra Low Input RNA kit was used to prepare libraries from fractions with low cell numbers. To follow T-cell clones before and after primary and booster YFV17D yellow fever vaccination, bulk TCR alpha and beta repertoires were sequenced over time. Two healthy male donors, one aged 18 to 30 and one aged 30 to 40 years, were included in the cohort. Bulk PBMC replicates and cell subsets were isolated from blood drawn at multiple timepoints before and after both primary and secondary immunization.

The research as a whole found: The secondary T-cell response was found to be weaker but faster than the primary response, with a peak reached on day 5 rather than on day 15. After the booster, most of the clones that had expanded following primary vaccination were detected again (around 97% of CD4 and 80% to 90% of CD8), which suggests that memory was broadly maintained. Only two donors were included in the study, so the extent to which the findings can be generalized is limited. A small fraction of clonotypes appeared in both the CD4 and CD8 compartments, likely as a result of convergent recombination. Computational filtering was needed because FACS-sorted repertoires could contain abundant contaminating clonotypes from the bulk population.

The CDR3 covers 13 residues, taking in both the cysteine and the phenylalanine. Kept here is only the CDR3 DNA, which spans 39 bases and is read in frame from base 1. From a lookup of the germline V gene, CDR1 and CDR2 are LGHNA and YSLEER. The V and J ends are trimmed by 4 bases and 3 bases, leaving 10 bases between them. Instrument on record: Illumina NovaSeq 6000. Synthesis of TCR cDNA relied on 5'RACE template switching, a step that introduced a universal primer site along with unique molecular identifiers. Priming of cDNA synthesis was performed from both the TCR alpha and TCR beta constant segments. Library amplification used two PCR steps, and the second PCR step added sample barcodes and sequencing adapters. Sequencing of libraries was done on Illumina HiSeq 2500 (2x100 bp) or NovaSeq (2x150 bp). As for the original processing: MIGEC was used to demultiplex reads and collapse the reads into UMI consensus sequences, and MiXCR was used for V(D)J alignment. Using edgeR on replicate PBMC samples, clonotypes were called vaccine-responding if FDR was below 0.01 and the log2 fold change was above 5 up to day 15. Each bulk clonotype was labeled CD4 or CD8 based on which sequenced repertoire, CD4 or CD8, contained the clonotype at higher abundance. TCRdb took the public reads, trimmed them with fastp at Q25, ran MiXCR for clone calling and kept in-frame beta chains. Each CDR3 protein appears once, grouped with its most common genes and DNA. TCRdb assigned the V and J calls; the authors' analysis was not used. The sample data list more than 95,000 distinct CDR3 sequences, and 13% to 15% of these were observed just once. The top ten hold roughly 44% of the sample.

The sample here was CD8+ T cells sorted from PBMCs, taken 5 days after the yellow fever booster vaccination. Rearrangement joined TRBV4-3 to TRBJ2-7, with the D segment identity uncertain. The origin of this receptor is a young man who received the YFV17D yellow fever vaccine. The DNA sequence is TGCGCCAGCAGCCCCGGCTCAAACTACGAGCAGTACTTC. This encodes CASSPGSNYEQYF.